This T cell receptor beta chain was observed in a study of T cells after yellow fever vaccination. General study findings and limits: Overlap between CD4 and CD8 compartments was detected for a small share of clonotypes. Most clones from primary vaccination resurfaced after the booster (around 97% CD4, approximately 87% CD8).

5'RACE template switching produced TCR cDNA carrying a universal primer site and UMIs. TCRdb recomputed calls from the 5' RACE reads with MiXCR, one row per CDR3 protein. The sample has some 320,000 distinct CDR3 sequences, roughly 9% seen once; the top ten hold around 3.3%. As to this clonotype: The antigen is unknown.

The CDR3 spans 16 residues. CDR1 and CDR2 (germline): MNHNS, SASEGT. J was trimmed by 4 bases and V by 6 bases; bases with no gene match: 10. The TCR sequence derives from a man between 18 and 35 years old who received the YFV17D yellow fever vaccine. Specimen: CD4+ T cells sorted from PBMCs, collected 5 days after the yellow fever booster vaccination. V usage is TRBV6-1 and J usage is TRBJ1-3, with 9 bases matching TRBD1. The CDR3 sequence is CASRGTGRSFGNTIYF. DNA for the CDR3: TGTGCCAGCAGAGGGACAGGGAGAAGCTTCGGAAACACCATATATTTT.